The clone carrying this TCR beta chain was seen at least ten times. The CDR3 is 16 amino acids. Per the germline V gene, CDR1 is SGHAT and CDR2 is FQDESV (reference sequence). J was trimmed by 2 bases and V by 5 bases; bases with no gene match: 9. These data are taken from a study of T cell repertoires in cytomegalovirus infection. Study context: Public TCR beta signatures marked donors with CMV infection and the matching HLA.

TCRdb re-analysed the reads in MiXCR, keeping a single row per CDR3 protein. The table includes 500,000 to 600,000 distinct CDR3 sequences, 16% detected once. Sequenced material: CD8+ T cells from PBMCs. This rearrangement joins TRBV11-1 to TRBJ2-5; TRBD2 agrees at 9 bases. The receptor comes from a human donor in good health (CMV status not recorded). Some clones in this sample may be carry-over from other donors' samples. The CDR3 here is CASSLRLAEIQETQYF. The CDR3 DNA follows: TGTGCCAGCAGCCTCAGACTAGCGGAGATACAAGAGACCCAGTACTTC.